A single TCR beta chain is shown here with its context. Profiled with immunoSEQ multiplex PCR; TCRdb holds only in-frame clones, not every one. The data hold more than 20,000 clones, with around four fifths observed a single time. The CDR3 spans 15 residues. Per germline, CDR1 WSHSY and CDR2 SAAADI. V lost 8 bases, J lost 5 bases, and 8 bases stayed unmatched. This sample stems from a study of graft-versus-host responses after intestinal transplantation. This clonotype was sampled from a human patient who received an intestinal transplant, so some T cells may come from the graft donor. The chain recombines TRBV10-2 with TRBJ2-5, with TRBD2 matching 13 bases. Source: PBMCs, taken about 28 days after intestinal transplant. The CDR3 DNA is TGCGCCAGCCAATGGACTAGCGGGGGTGGTGAGACCCAGTACTTC. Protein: CASQWTSGGGETQYF.